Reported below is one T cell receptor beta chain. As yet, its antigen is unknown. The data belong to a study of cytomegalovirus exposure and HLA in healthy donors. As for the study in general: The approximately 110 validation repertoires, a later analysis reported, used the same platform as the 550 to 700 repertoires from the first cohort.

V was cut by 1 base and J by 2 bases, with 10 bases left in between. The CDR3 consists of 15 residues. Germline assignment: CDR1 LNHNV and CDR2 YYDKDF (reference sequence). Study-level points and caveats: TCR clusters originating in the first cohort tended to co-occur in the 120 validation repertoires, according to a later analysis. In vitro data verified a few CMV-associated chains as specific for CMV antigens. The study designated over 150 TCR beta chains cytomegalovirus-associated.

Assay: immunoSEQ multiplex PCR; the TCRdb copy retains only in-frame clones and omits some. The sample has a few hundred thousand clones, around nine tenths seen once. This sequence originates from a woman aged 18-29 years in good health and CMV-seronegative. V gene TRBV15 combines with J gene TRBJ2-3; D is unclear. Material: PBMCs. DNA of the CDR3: TGTGCCACCAGCAGAGCAACCCTACCCACAGATACGCAGTATTTT. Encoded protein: CATSRATLPTDTQYF. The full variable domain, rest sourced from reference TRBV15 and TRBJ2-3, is DAMVIQNPRYQVTQFGKPVTLSCSQTLNHNVMYWYQQKSSQAPKLLFHYYDKDFNNEADTPDNFQSRRPNTSFCFLDIRSPGLGDTAMYLCATSRATLPTDTQYFGPGTRLTVL.